The rows below give T cell receptor beta chains drawn from one sample of a study of shared clonotypes between healthy human individuals. TCRdb's copy holds only in-frame clones and misses some; the assay was immunoSEQ multiplex PCR. The sample lists more than 1,200,000 clones; approximately 98.5% were seen once. The specimen sequenced was naive CD4+ T cells sorted from blood. The origin of the receptors is a man aged 25 to 45 in good health. Both conserved end residues are part of each CDR3. The D gene is left open where the match is weak. For some rows the clone size is stated as once, few or many, or as a class when expanded; others skip it.

>TRBV6-4|-|-|TRBJ2-7
TGTGCCAGCAGAGTCGGGGCCTTCTACGAGCAGTACTTC
CASRVGAFYEQYF
>TRBV7-9|-|-|TRBJ1-2
TGTGCCAGCAGCTTCCTCAGGGACCCCGGGAGTGAGGGCTACACCTTC
CASSFLRDPGSEGYTF
>TRBV2|-|once|TRBJ2-3
TGTGCCAGCACCGCGACAGGCGGCGGGACAGATACGCAGTATTTT
CASTATGGGTDTQYF
>TRBV5-5|-|-|TRBJ2-7
TGTGCCAGCAGCTTGGACACGTCCCACTCCTACGAGCAGTACTTC
CASSLDTSHSYEQYF
>TRBV18|-|-|TRBJ2-7
TGTGCCAGCTCCTCGAGTGGGGGACCCTACGAGCAGTACTTC
CASSSSGGPYEQYF
>TRBV11-2|-|-|TRBJ1-5
TGTGCCAGCAGCTTAGGCCAACTTCGGAAGCCCCAGCATTTT
CASSLGQLRKPQHF
>TRBV11-2|-|-|TRBJ2-1
TGTGCCAGCAGCCCTCCCGGGGGATTCTCCTACAATGAGCAGTTCTTC
CASSPPGGFSYNEQFF
>TRBV6-1|-|-|TRBJ2-1
TGTGCCAGCAGTGACCCTAGACGACCATACAATGAGCAGTTCTTC
CASSDPRRPYNEQFF
>TRBV6-5|-|-|TRBJ1-5
TGTGCCAGCAGTAAAACAGGGAATCAGCCCCAGCATTTT
CASSKTGNQPQHF
>TRBV5-4|TRBD1|-|TRBJ2-3
TGTGCCAGCAGCTTACCGGGACAGGGGGCAGATACGCAGTATTTT
CASSLPGQGADTQYF
>TRBV2|-|once|TRBJ1-2
TGTGCCAGCAACCAGGGCGGTTATGGCTACACCTTC
CASNQGGYGYTF
>TRBV19|-|-|TRBJ1-3
TGTGCCAGTGGGATCGGGGGAAACACCATATATTTT
CASGIGGNTIYF
>TRBV7-2|-|-|TRBJ2-7
TGTGCCAGCAGCCCCCTGACGGAGCAGTACTTC
CASSPLTEQYF
>TRBV2|-|-|TRBJ2-5
TGTGCCAGCCCTCGCCAGACCCAGTACTTC
CASPRQTQYF
>TRBV11-3|TRBD1|-|TRBJ2-3
TGTGCCAGCAGCGGCGGGACAGGGACTGGGAGCACAGATACGCAGTATTTT
CASSGGTGTGSTDTQYF
>TRBV9|TRBD2|once|TRBJ2-5
TGTGCCAGCAGCGTAGGAAGCGGGAGGGCCCGGGAGACCCAGTACTTC
CASSVGSGRARETQYF
>TRBV5-5|-|-|TRBJ2-5
TGTGCCAGCAGCTTGGTTGCTGGGACCCAGTACTTC
CASSLVAGTQYF
>TRBV20-1|-|-|TRBJ2-7
TGCAGCGTGCCCTATGGAGAGCAGTACTTC
CSVPYGEQYF
>TRBV5-4|TRBD1|-|TRBJ2-5
TGTGCCAGCAGTTCCCGGACAGGGGTGGGGGAGACCCAGTACTTC
CASSSRTGVGETQYF
>TRBV14|-|-|TRBJ1-2
TGTGCCAGCAGCGTATCTGGAAAGACCTATGGCTACACCTTC
CASSVSGKTYGYTF
>TRBV5-1|TRBD1|-|TRBJ2-2
TGCGCCAGCAGCTTGTTCTGGATGGGACAGAGCGCCGGGGAGCTGTTTTTT
CASSLFWMGQSAGELFF
>TRBV18|TRBD2|once|TRBJ2-7
TGTGCCAGCTCACAGACTAGCTACTACGAGCAGTACTTC
CASSQTSYYEQYF
>TRBV18|TRBD2|-|TRBJ2-5
TGTGCCAGCTCACCGAGGGCAGCGGGAGGAGAGACCCAGTACTTC
CASSPRAAGGETQYF
>TRBV7-2|-|once|TRBJ1-1
TGTGCCAGCAGCCCGAGGACCAATAGGTTGGGTATTGAAGCTTTCTTT
CASSPRTNRLGIEAFF
>TRBV5-1|-|-|TRBJ2-7
TGCGCCAGCAGTGGGTCCCAGGCCACCGGGGAGCAGTACTTC
CASSGSQATGEQYF
>TRBV5-1|-|once|TRBJ2-3
TGCGCCAGCAGCTCCCTCGCGGTGGTGAGCACAGATACGCAGTATTTT
CASSSLAVVSTDTQYF
>TRBV7-2|-|once|TRBJ2-7
TGTGCCAGGGGCAGGGGGAGGGAAAGCGAGCAGTACTTC
CARGRGRESEQYF
>TRBV5-6|-|-|TRBJ1-1
TGTGCCAGCAGCTTGGTGGGGGCGCCCACTGAAGCTTTCTTT
CASSLVGAPTEAFF
>TRBV2|-|-|TRBJ2-6
TGTGCCAGCAGTCCACAGGAGTGGTCTGGGGCCAACGTCCTGACTTTC
CASSPQEWSGANVLTF
>TRBV19|TRBD2|-|TRBJ2-5
TGTGCCAGTAGGGCCGTTTCGGCGGGAGGGACCCAGTACTTC
CASRAVSAGGTQYF
>TRBV7-2|TRBD2|-|TRBJ2-2
TGTGCCAGCAGCTTAGGATGGGCTAGCGGGAGGGCGGCCGGGGAGCTGTTTTTT
CASSLGWASGRAAGELFF
>TRBV28|-|-|TRBJ2-7
TGTGCCAGCAGTTCTCAAGGGGAGGGGGGCTACGAGCAGTACTTC
CASSSQGEGGYEQYF
>TRBV11-2|-|-|TRBJ2-7
TGTGCCAGCAGCTTTCGGACTGTACAGTACGAGCAGTACTTC
CASSFRTVQYEQYF
>TRBV29-1|-|-|TRBJ1-1
TGCAGCGTCCCGGGACAAGAGTCCACTGAAGCTTTCTTT
CSVPGQESTEAFF
>TRBV18|-|-|TRBJ2-1
TGTGCCAGCTCACCCCTAATCCTTCAGGAGCAGTTCTTC
CASSPLILQEQFF
>TRBV28|-|-|TRBJ2-1
TGTGCCAGCAGTTTTACGAGGAGGTACAATGAGCAGTTCTTC
CASSFTRRYNEQFF
>TRBV5-6|-|-|TRBJ1-3
TGTGCCAGCAGCCCCGGACCTGGTTTTTCCGGAAACACCATATATTTT
CASSPGPGFSGNTIYF
>TRBV7-3|-|-|TRBJ2-3
TGTGCCAGCAGCCAAGACGGCGATACGCAGTATTTT
CASSQDGDTQYF
>TRBV28|-|-|TRBJ1-2
TGTGCCAGCAGACTGGGACTTCAGGGCTACACCTTC
CASRLGLQGYTF
>TRBV2|TRBD2|-|TRBJ2-5
TGTGCCAGCAGACGGAGACTAGCGGGAGAGAAAGAGACCCAGTACTTC
CASRRRLAGEKETQYF
>TRBV7-9|-|-|TRBJ2-7
TGTGCCAGCAGCTCCGGACAGAGCTCCTACGAGCAGTACTTC
CASSSGQSSYEQYF
>TRBV6-6|TRBD1|-|TRBJ2-5
TGTGCCAGCAGTCACTCCGGACAGGGCCAAGAGACCCAGTACTTC
CASSHSGQGQETQYF
>TRBV18|-|-|TRBJ2-2
TGTGCCAGCTCACAACAGGGCCCCGCGAACACCGGGGAGCTGTTTTTT
CASSQQGPANTGELFF
>TRBV5-5|TRBD1|-|TRBJ2-3
TGTGCCAGCAGCTTGGGGGACAGGTCCACAGATACGCAGTATTTT
CASSLGDRSTDTQYF
>TRBV6-1|-|-|TRBJ2-7
TGTGCCAGCAGTGAAGCTGGGAACTACGAGCAGTACTTC
CASSEAGNYEQYF
>TRBV19|-|-|TRBJ1-5
TGTGCCAGTAGTACCCTACTCGAGCCCCAGCATTTT
CASSTLLEPQHF
>TRBV9|-|once|TRBJ2-1
TGTGCCAGCAGCGTTAGGGGTAGTCGTTCGTTCTTC
CASSVRGSRSFF
>TRBV27|TRBD2|-|TRBJ2-7
TGTGCCAGCAGTTTGCGGGGGGCAAGGGCGGGAGAAAGGGGCGAGCAGTACTTC
CASSLRGARAGERGEQYF
>TRBV5-8|-|-|TRBJ2-1
TGTGCCAGCAGCTGGGACACGTTACCTTACAATGAGCAGTTCTTC
CASSWDTLPYNEQFF
>TRBV7-2|-|once|TRBJ2-3
TGTGCCAGCAGCTTAAGTGGGCAAGTAACGCAGTATTTT
CASSLSGQVTQYF
>TRBV18|-|-|TRBJ2-7
TGTGCCAGCTCACTCGACAAGGGAGCCTACGAGCAGTACTTC
CASSLDKGAYEQYF
>TRBV7-6|-|-|TRBJ1-3
TGTGCCAGCAGCTCAGGTCCAAATGGGGGAAACACCATATATTTT
CASSSGPNGGNTIYF
>TRBV28|TRBD1|-|TRBJ1-2
TGTGCCAGCAGCCACCCCGAAGGGGGCAACTATGGCTACACCTTC
CASSHPEGGNYGYTF
>TRBV9|-|-|TRBJ2-7
TGTGCCAGCAGCGCAGGTATAGGTTCCTACGAGCAGTACTTC
CASSAGIGSYEQYF
>TRBV19|-|-|TRBJ2-7
TGTGCCAGTAATTCGCCCGGAGGACCCACACCCTACGAGCAGTACTTC
CASNSPGGPTPYEQYF
>TRBV19|-|-|TRBJ1-1
TGTGCCAGTAGTAAACGACAGGTCTCCTTGAACACTGAAGCTTTCTTT
CASSKRQVSLNTEAFF
>TRBV18|TRBD1|-|TRBJ2-7
TGTGCCAGCTCACCCACTATAATTAAACCGGGACAGGCCTCCTACGAGCAGTACTTC
CASSPTIIKPGQASYEQYF
>TRBV5-1|-|once|TRBJ2-1
TGCGCCAGCAGCCCTGAAATAGCGGTGAATGAGCAGTTCTTC
CASSPEIAVNEQFF
>TRBV7-2|-|-|TRBJ2-5
TGTGCCAGCAGCTTAGTCAGGAAAGAGACCCAGTACTTC
CASSLVRKETQYF
>TRBV5-4|TRBD1|-|TRBJ2-3
TGTGCCAGCAGCTTGGGACAGGGAGTCTGGGATACGCAGTATTTT
CASSLGQGVWDTQYF